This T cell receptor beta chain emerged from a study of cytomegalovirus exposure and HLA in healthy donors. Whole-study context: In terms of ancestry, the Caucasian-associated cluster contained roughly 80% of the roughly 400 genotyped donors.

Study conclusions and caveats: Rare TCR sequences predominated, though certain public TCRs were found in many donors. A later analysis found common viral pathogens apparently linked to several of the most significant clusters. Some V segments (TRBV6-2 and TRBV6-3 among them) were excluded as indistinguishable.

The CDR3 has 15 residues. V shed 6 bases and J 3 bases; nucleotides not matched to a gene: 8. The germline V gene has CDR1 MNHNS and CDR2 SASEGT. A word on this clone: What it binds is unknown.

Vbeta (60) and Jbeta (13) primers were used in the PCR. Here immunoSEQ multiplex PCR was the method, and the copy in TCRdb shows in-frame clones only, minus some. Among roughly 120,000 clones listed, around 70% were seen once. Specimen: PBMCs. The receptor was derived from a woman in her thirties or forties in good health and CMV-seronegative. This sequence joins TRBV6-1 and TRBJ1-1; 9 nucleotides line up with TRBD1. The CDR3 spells CASRADRGGYTEAFF. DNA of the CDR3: TGTGCCAGCAGGGCCGACAGGGGGGGATACACTGAAGCTTTCTTT.